This T cell receptor (beta chain) is drawn from a study of blood T cell repertoires in COVID-19. Repertoires were generated with immunoSEQ multiplex PCR, while TCRdb's copy carries only in-frame clones and drops some. Of around 260,000 clones in the sample, approximately 83% were seen once. In Cohort 3, a recovered donor had either two negative PCRs, clearance, or symptom resolution. Germline-derived CDR1 and CDR2 are GTSNPN and SVGIG (reference sequence). V gave up 1 base and J gave up 4 bases, with 7 bases separating them. This CDR3 is 12 amino acids long. Specimen: PBMCs or T cells enriched from blood (not recorded which). This receptor was obtained from a woman aged 25 to 39 who had recovered from COVID-19. The chain has TRBV30 and TRBJ1-1; weak D call: TRBD1 (6 bases). Here the CDR3 reads CAWSGGGTEAFF. The CDR3 region has the DNA TGTGCCTGGAGTGGAGGGGGCACTGAAGCTTTCTTT. The full variable domain, rest sourced from reference TRBV30 and TRBJ1-1, is SQTIHQWPATLVQPVGSPLSLECTVEGTSNPNLYWYRQAAGRGLQLLFYSVGIGQISSEVPQNLSASRPQDRQFILSSKKLLLSDSGFYLCAWSGGGTEAFFGQGTRLTVV.